These 13 T cell receptor beta chains were all obtained from the same sample, sequenced in a study of T-cell memory formation after mild COVID-19 (dated by TCRdb to the early 2020s). Libraries were made using 5' RACE. The run used an Illumina NovaSeq 6000. TCRdb applied fastp at Q25 and MiXCR to the public reads, then kept only in-frame beta chains. Every distinct CDR3 protein forms one entry, paired with its most common genes and DNA. The table for this sample lists some 210,000 distinct CDR3 sequences; over 9.5% of them were counted only once. The ten largest clones add up to approximately 3% of the sample. Material for sequencing was PBMCs or a T cell subset sorted from them (not recorded which). The receptors stem from a man aged 18 to 29 who had mild COVID-19 (a few samples of this study predate the infection). The sample titles of this study are shuffled in the database, so cell type and time point are left out; the donor was told from shared clones.

This clonotype was detected a few times. The V call is TRBV5-1, the J call TRBJ2-7; tentative D call: TRBD2 (6 bases). Deletions cut 4 bases from V and 5 bases from J, with 16 bases between. The CDR3 spans 14 residues. Germline V gene data show CDR1 as SGHRS and CDR2 as YFSETQ. CDR3 loop: CASSRGSNGDEQYF. CDR3 nucleotides: TGCGCCAGCAGCCGGGGGTCGAATGGGGACGAGCAGTACTTC.

The genes are TRBV6-5 and TRBJ2-3; TRBD1 matches at 8 bases. There are 14 residues in the CDR3. Germline CDR1 is MNHEY and CDR2 is SVGAGI. V dropped 6 bases and J dropped 4; count of bases not matched to a gene: 6. CDR3 in amino acids: CASRPDRAADTQYF. The CDR3 nucleotides are TGTGCCAGCAGACCGGACAGGGCGGCAGATACGCAGTATTTT.

The rearrangement links TRBV12-3 or TRBV12-4 to TRBJ1-6, with D hard to call. Trimming stripped 5 bases from V and 0 bases from J, with 8 bases between. This CDR3 spans 15 amino acids. The CDR3 sequence is CASSRDSSYNSPLHF. The CDR3 nucleotides read TGTGCCAGCAGTCGGGATAGCTCCTATAATTCACCCCTCCACTTT.

There are many counts of this clonotype. V gene TRBV6-5 combines with J gene TRBJ2-3; D is undetermined. Trimming removed 0 bases from V and 0 bases from J, with 4 bases in between. This CDR3 region has 14 residues. CDR1 and CDR2 (germline): MNHEY, SVGAGI. CDR3 coding DNA: TGTGCCAGCAGTTACTCGGCTAGCACAGATACGCAGTATTTT. Its translation: CASSYSASTDTQYF.

The chain combines TRBV5-1 with TRBJ1-1, with no clear D. V gave up 4 bases and J gave up 1 base, with 11 bases separating them. This CDR3 region has 14 residues. Germline V gene sequence: CDR1 SGHRS, CDR2 YFSETQ. The CDR3 sequence: CASSLLLRNTEAFF. The CDR3 bases are TGCGCCAGCAGCCTCCTACTGAGGAACACTGAAGCTTTCTTT.

This clonotype was recorded a few times. The V and J genes are TRBV20-1 and TRBJ2-7; 8 nucleotides align to TRBD1. This CDR3 comprises 12 residues. From germline, CDR1 is DFQATT and CDR2 SNEGSKA (reference sequence). Germline trimming cut 5 bases from V and 3 bases from J; bases unmatched to any gene: 3. The CDR3 coding sequence is TGCAGTGCTCGACAGGGGAACTACGAGCAGTACGTC. Its protein product is CSARQGNYEQYV.

The sample holds a few counts of this clonotype. The chain employs TRBV7-2 and TRBJ2-1; 14 bases agree with TRBD2. V was clipped by 4 bases and J by 7 bases; unmatched bases: 6. The CDR3 spans 16 residues. Germline V gene data show CDR1 as SGHTA and CDR2 as FQGNSA. Here the CDR3 DNA reads TGTGCCAGCAGCTATCGGACTAGCGGGGGGCTGAATGAGCAGTTCTTC. This gives the protein CASSYRTSGGLNEQFF.

The chain carries TRBV12-3 or TRBV12-4 and TRBJ1-6; 7 bases align to TRBD1. The CDR3 extends over 15 amino acids. V was clipped by 6 bases and J by 7 bases; unmatched bases: 9. The CDR3 reads CASSYTGTANSPLHF. The CDR3 nucleotides read TGTGCCAGCAGCTATACCGGGACAGCGAATTCACCCCTCCACTTT.

The rearrangement uses TRBV28 and TRBJ2-1; 12 nucleotides line up with TRBD2. Germline CDR1 MDHEN, CDR2 SYDVKM. CDR3 length: 15 residues. The trim removed 6 bases at V and 5 bases at J, leaving 5 bases unmatched. Here the CDR3 reads CASSLLAGGNNEQFF. The CDR3 DNA reads as TGTGCCAGCAGCCTACTAGCGGGGGGCAACAATGAGCAGTTCTTC.

The chain couples TRBV5-1 to TRBJ2-1; possibly TRBD2 for D (7 bases). This CDR3 is 15 amino acids long. Germline-derived CDR1 and CDR2 are SGHRS and YFSETQ. The germline V and J ends were trimmed by 3 bases and 7 bases, with 17 bases remaining between them. Written as DNA, the CDR3 is TGCGCCAGCAGCTATGGGGGGGCCCGTTTTAATGAGCAGTTCTTC. Translated: CASSYGGARFNEQFF.

This clonotype came up a few times. The chain employs TRBV30 and TRBJ2-2, with 12 bases matching TRBD1. With V trimmed by 2 bases and J by 7 bases, 11 bases remained unmatched. The V gene's germline CDR1 is GTSNPN and CDR2 SVGIG (reference sequence). CDR3 length: 17 amino acids. This chain's CDR3 is CAWSPPTGTGGFGELFF. The CDR3 DNA reads TGTGCCTGGAGTCCCCCAACCGGGACAGGGGGCTTCGGGGAGCTGTTTTTT.

This clonotype was observed a handful of times. V usage is TRBV23-1 and J usage is TRBJ2-7, with TRBD1 matching over 7 bases. TRBV23-1 is filed as an ORF, its function uncertain. CDR3 length: 17 amino acids. J lost 1 base, V lost 6 bases, and 15 bases had no gene match. CDR3 bases: TGCGCCAGCAGAAAAACAGGGGCCGCCATCCTTTCCTACGAGCAGTACGTC. It yields the protein CASRKTGAAILSYEQYV.

The genes are TRBV5-1 and TRBJ2-5; D is possibly TRBD2 (6 bases). Germline V gene sequence: CDR1 SGHRS, CDR2 YFSETQ. The CDR3 consists of 14 residues. V was clipped by 4 bases and J by 3 bases, with 13 bases between them. The CDR3: CASSQPDYEETQYF. CDR3 sequence (DNA): TGCGCCAGCAGCCAGCCGGACTACGAAGAGACCCAGTACTTC.